Listed below are T cell receptor beta chains from one sample, sequenced in a study of naive CD8 T cells in extremely preterm neonates. Data came from immunoSEQ multiplex PCR; TCRdb stores just in-frame clones and leaves some out. The data hold 8,000 or so clones, with about 98% observed a single time. Sequenced: naive CD8+ T cells from cord blood. The source of these receptors is a newborn in good health. Each CDR3 is given with its conserved first and last residue. Fields, in order: clone size, J gene, V gene, D gene, CDR3 DNA, CDR3 protein. The D gene is left open where the match is weak. Size is omitted from some rows. Given values are once, few, many or a class for expanded clones.

-	TRBJ2-5	TRBV2	-	TGTGCCAGCAGGCAGACGGGGTTCCAAGAGACCCAGTACTTC	CASRQTGFQETQYF
-	TRBJ2-7	TRBV5-4	TRBD2	TGTGCCAGCAGCTTGGACTCTTGGGGGGGCTACGAGCAGTACTTC	CASSLDSWGGYEQYF
-	TRBJ1-2	TRBV13	-	TGTGCCAGCAGTTCTGGACAGTTCTATGGCTACACCTTC	CASSSGQFYGYTF
-	TRBJ2-7	TRBV7-9	TRBD1	TGTGCCAGCAGCCCGTGGGACAGGGGTGACGACGAGCAGTACTTC	CASSPWDRGDDEQYF
once	TRBJ2-5	TRBV27	TRBD2	TGTGCCAGCAGAGGGACTAGCGGGGGAGAACCCCAAGAGACCCAGTACTTC	CASRGTSGGEPQETQYF
once	TRBJ2-7	TRBV4-1	TRBD1	TGCGCCAGCAGCCTTAACAGGGGCTCCTACGAGCAGTACTTC	CASSLNRGSYEQYF
-	TRBJ2-7	TRBV21-1	-	TGTGCCAGCAGCAATGGCCAGGGCCCCTACGAGCAGTACTTC	CASSNGQGPYEQYF
-	TRBJ2-3	TRBV13	TRBD2	TGTGCCAGCAGCACACGGGGAGGGTCAGATACGCAGTATTTT	CASSTRGGSDTQYF
-	TRBJ2-5	TRBV2	TRBD2	TGTGCCAGCAGTGAAGCGCAGGGACTAGCGGGGGGGCTAGAGACCCAGTACTTC	CASSEAQGLAGGLETQYF
-	TRBJ1-1	TRBV6-1	TRBD1	TGTGCCAGCAGGACAGGGGGCACTGAAGCTTTCTTT	CASRTGGTEAFF
once	TRBJ2-3	TRBV4-1	-	TGCGCCAGCAGCCAAGTCGTTAGCACAGATACGCAGTATTTT	CASSQVVSTDTQYF
-	TRBJ1-1	TRBV5-6	TRBD1	TGTGCCAGCAGCTTGGTTCAGGGGGCCGCTGAAGCTTTCTTT	CASSLVQGAAEAFF
-	TRBJ1-1	TRBV7-8	TRBD1	TGTGCCAGCAGCCCTACTAGGACAGGGATGGAGACTGAAGCTTTCTTT	CASSPTRTGMETEAFF
few	TRBJ1-1	TRBV7-9	-	TGTGCCAGCAGCTTAGTCGGGGATGCTTTCTTT	CASSLVGDAFF
-	TRBJ2-3	TRBV6-1	TRBD1	TGTGCCAGCAGTGAAATGGACAGGGATGACACAGATACGCAGTATTTT	CASSEMDRDDTDTQYF
-	TRBJ2-7	TRBV5-6	-	TGTGCCAGCAGCCCGACAGGTCTCTACGAGCAGTACTTC	CASSPTGLYEQYF
-	TRBJ2-7	TRBV5-4	-	TGTGCCAGCAGCTTGACCCAGGGTGTCGAGCAGTACTTC	CASSLTQGVEQYF
-	TRBJ1-5	TRBV5-4	-	TGTGCCAGCAGCTTAGCGGGGCATTTT	CASSLAGHF
-	TRBJ2-7	TRBV27	TRBD2	TGTGCCAGCAGTTTATCAGCTAGCGGGGGTTGGAACGAGCAGTACTTC	CASSLSASGGWNEQYF
-	TRBJ2-7	TRBV4-1	TRBD2	TGCGCCAGCAGCCAAGACCTCCCACTTTTTCCGGGGGGTGCCTACGAGCAGTACTTC	CASSQDLPLFPGGAYEQYF
-	TRBJ2-6	TRBV5-4	TRBD1	TGTGCCAGCAGCTCGCCCCCTTCGACAGGGACCGGGGCCAACGTCCTGACTTTC	CASSSPPSTGTGANVLTF
-	TRBJ2-7	TRBV7-3	TRBD1	TGTGCCAGCAGTGAACCGGACAGGCCCTACGAGCAGTACTTC	CASSEPDRPYEQYF
-	TRBJ1-1	TRBV19	TRBD1	TGTGCCAGTAAGTGGGAACCGGGACAGGGAGTAAACACTGAAGCTTTCTTT	CASKWEPGQGVNTEAFF
-	TRBJ1-2	TRBV4-3	TRBD1	TGCGCCAGCAGCCAATCCCCGGGACAGGGGGCGGGGGGCTACACCTTC	CASSQSPGQGAGGYTF
-	TRBJ2-1	TRBV6-6	-	TGTGCCAGCAGTTACACATTAAGGGGCAATGAGCAGTTCTTC	CASSYTLRGNEQFF
-	TRBJ2-1	TRBV27	TRBD2	TGTGCCAGCAGTACCGGACTAGCGGTCAATGAGCAGTTCTTC	CASSTGLAVNEQFF
-	TRBJ2-5	TRBV15	-	TGTGCCACCAGCCCCCCCGAGGCCCAAGAGACCCAGTACTTC	CATSPPEAQETQYF
-	TRBJ2-7	TRBV9	-	TGTGCCAGCAGCGGCCGAGAGGCCCAGCAGTACTTC	CASSGREAQQYF
-	TRBJ1-1	TRBV7-9	-	TGTGCCAGCAGCTTAGAGTCGGGAGGGTCGAACACTGAAGCTTTCTTT	CASSLESGGSNTEAFF
-	TRBJ2-1	TRBV7-9	TRBD2	TGTGCCGGAGAAGGACTAGCGGGGAGTAATAACGAGCAGTTCTTC	CAGEGLAGSNNEQFF
-	TRBJ2-7	TRBV5-1	TRBD2	TGCGCCAGCAGAAATAGCGGGGGGGCCCACGAGCAGTACTTC	CASRNSGGAHEQYF
-	TRBJ2-2	TRBV4-3	-	TGCGCCAGCAGCCAAGATCCTGTTGCGGGGTTCGGTGGCGGGGAGCTGTTTTTT	CASSQDPVAGFGGGELFF